The 8 T cell receptor beta chains below all came from one sample that was sequenced in a study of blood T cell repertoires in COVID-19. The assay was immunoSEQ multiplex PCR, and TCRdb's table has in-frame clones only and misses some. The data show 150,000 to 200,000 clones, approximately 95% seen once. Sequencing input: peripheral blood. All receptors derive from a woman aged 60-70 years with COVID-19, enrolled during active disease.

The CDR3 coding sequence is TGCAGCGTTGAATCGGTTGATCCAGATACGCAGTATTTT. Translated, it gives CSVESVDPDTQYF. This sequence joins TRBV29-1 and TRBJ2-3; D is uncertain. CDR3 size: 13 residues. Trimming removed 2 bases from V and 4 bases from J, with 10 bases in between. CDR1 is SQVTM and CDR2 is ANQGSEA in the germline V gene.

This rearrangement joins TRBV3-1 (or the pseudogene TRBV3-2) to TRBJ2-1; TRBD2 aligns across 8 bases. Germline V gives CDR1 LGHDT, CDR2 YNNKEL (reference sequence). V was pared by 1 base and J by 6 bases, with 5 bases of the junction left unmatched. The CDR3 has 15 amino acids. Here the CDR3 reads CASSQGRGGRNEQFF. In DNA form, the CDR3 reads TGTGCCAGCAGCCAAGGACGGGGGGGCCGCAATGAGCAGTTCTTC.

The rearrangement uses TRBV19 and TRBJ2-5, with 12 positions matching TRBD1. Germline V gene lookup returns CDR1 LNHDA and CDR2 SQIVND (reference sequence). This CDR3 spans 16 amino acids. The J segment lost 1 base and the V segment lost 3 bases, leaving 3 bases of the junction unmatched. The CDR3 region is CASSIGTGGPQETQYF. The CDR3, as DNA: TGTGCCAGTAGTATTGGGACAGGGGGCCCCCAAGAGACCCAGTACTTC.

This chain uses TRBV5-5 with TRBJ2-3; D may be TRBD2 (6 bases). Germline loops: CDR1 SGHKS, CDR2 YYEKEE (reference sequence). V was clipped by 2 bases and J by 2 bases, with 12 bases between them. This CDR3 is built from 15 residues. The CDR3 nucleotides read TGTGCCAGCAGCTTCTCTTGGGGGGACACAGATACGCAGTATTTT. Translating it yields CASSFSWGDTDTQYF.

J is TRBJ2-3 and V is TRBV5-1, with 10 bases that match TRBD2. V shed 3 bases, J shed 3 bases, and the junction held 10 bases outside the gene matches. Germline assignment: CDR1 SGHRS and CDR2 YFSETQ. The CDR3 consists of 17 residues. DNA of the CDR3: TGCGCCAGCAGCTCCCCAGGAGCGGGGGGGCCTACAGATACGCAGTATTTT. It is translated as CASSSPGAGGPTDTQYF.

V and J are TRBV4-3 and TRBJ2-3, with 9 bases that match TRBD2. The germline V gene encodes CDR1 LGHNA and CDR2 YSLEER. The length of the CDR3 is 17 residues. The V segment lost 0 bases and the J segment 6 bases; nucleotides outside the gene matches: 10. For the CDR3, the DNA is TGCGCCAGCAGCCAAGATTCGGCGGGGGGGCCGCTGGATACGCAGTATTTT. Its translation is CASSQDSAGGPLDTQYF.

J is TRBJ2-2 and V is TRBV2; possibly TRBD2 for D (5 bases). CDR1 and CDR2 (germline): SNHLY, FYNNEI. The CDR3 is made up of 15 amino acids. Trimming stripped 2 bases from V and 7 bases from J, with 14 bases between. The CDR3 nucleotides read TGTGCCAGCAGTGAATTAGGTATCGGAGGCGGGGAGCTGTTTTTT. Protein product: CASSELGIGGGELFF. The variable domain in full, with the rest retrieved from reference TRBV2 and TRBJ2-2, is EPEVTQTPSHQVTQMGQEVILRCVPISNHLYFYWYRQILGQKVEFLVSFYNNEISEKSEIFDDQFSVERPDGSNFTLKIRSTKLEDSAMYFCASSELGIGGGELFFGEGSRLTVL.

This clone has a single count. The chain carries TRBV5-5 and TRBJ1-2, with D possibly TRBD1 on 5 matching bases. The CDR3 runs 13 residues. Between the trimmed V and J ends, which lost 0 bases and 5 bases, there was a span of 8 bases. Germline V gene lookup returns CDR1 SGHKS and CDR2 YYEKEE (reference sequence). Here the CDR3 reads CASSLGGQYGYTF. The CDR3 nucleotides read TGTGCCAGCAGCTTGGGGGGCCAGTATGGCTACACCTTC.